The rows below give T cell receptor beta chains drawn from one sample of a study of vaccination and CD4 T cells after COVID-19. Their target antigens are unknown. Each CDR3 protein gets one entry after TCRdb re-called the PCR reads with MiXCR. The sample contains roughly 10,000 distinct CDR3 sequences, about 36% of which appear only once. Sequencing used CD4+ T cells from blood, cultured in vitro. The receptor set was obtained from a human donor in good health. The CDR3 runs from the conserved cysteine through the conserved F or W. Fields, in order: CDR3 protein, CDR3 DNA, clone size, J gene, V gene, D gene. The D gene is left open where the match is weak. Clone size is not always given. Where it is, it says once, few, many or a class for expanded clones.

CAISESRGSGTGELFF,TGTGCCATCAGTGAGTCTAGAGGTTCGGGCACCGGGGAGCTGTTTTTT,-,TRBJ2-2,TRBV10-3,-
CASSQGLTPSYEQYF,TGTGCCAGCAGCCAAGGCCTGACCCCGTCCTACGAGCAGTACTTC,few,TRBJ2-7,TRBV14,-
CASRKRAHQETQYF,TGTGCCAGCCGAAAAAGGGCACACCAAGAGACCCAGTACTTC,few,TRBJ2-5,TRBV6-1,-
CASSVHRVTSYEQYF,TGTGCCAGCAGCGTACACAGGGTTACCTCCTACGAGCAGTACTTC,-,TRBJ2-7,TRBV5-8,-
CSVEDPLSGPNHSYYGYTF,TGCAGCGTTGAAGATCCCTTATCAGGGCCAAACCACAGCTACTATGGCTACACCTTC,-,TRBJ1-2,TRBV29-1,-
CASSSHSGNTIYF,TGTGCCAGCAGTTCCCACTCTGGAAACACCATATATTTT,few,TRBJ1-3,TRBV28,-
CASTRGPGELFF,TGTGCCAGCACCCGAGGACCCGGGGAGCTGTTTTTT,-,TRBJ2-2,TRBV28,-
CASSGQGGTDTQYF,TGTGCCAGCAGTGGACAGGGAGGCACAGATACGCAGTATTTT,-,TRBJ2-3,TRBV6-4,TRBD1
CASSLFPRSGSLNEQFF,TGTGCCAGCAGCTTATTCCCTCGTAGCGGGAGTCTCAATGAGCAGTTCTTC,-,TRBJ2-1,TRBV7-9,TRBD2
CATSRDQDREYNEQFF,TGTGCCACCAGCAGAGATCAGGACAGGGAATACAATGAGCAGTTCTTC,-,TRBJ2-1,TRBV15,TRBD1
CASSLRSREFEQFF,TGTGCCAGCAGCCTAAGGTCCCGGGAGTTTGAGCAGTTCTTC,few,TRBJ2-1,TRBV7-2,-
CSANRDIYGYTF,TGCAGTGCCAACAGGGACATCTATGGCTACACCTTC,-,TRBJ1-2,TRBV20-1,-
CSATGLGGRAKGNEQFF,TGCAGTGCAACAGGCTTGGGCGGGAGGGCCAAGGGGAATGAGCAGTTCTTC,-,TRBJ2-1,TRBV20-1,TRBD2
CSVGFGGGTEAFF,TGCAGCGTTGGATTCGGCGGAGGAACTGAAGCTTTCTTT,few,TRBJ1-1,TRBV29-1,-
CASSYGGRGSYNEQFF,TGTGCCAGCAGTTACGGCGGGAGGGGATCCTACAATGAGCAGTTCTTC,few,TRBJ2-1,TRBV6-5,TRBD2
CATSGAHGGALTTDTQYF,TGTGCCACCAGTGGGGCACACGGTGGGGCCTTGACCACAGATACGCAGTATTTT,few,TRBJ2-3,TRBV24-1,-
CSVLAGVTEQYF,TGCAGCGTTCTAGCGGGAGTCACCGAGCAGTACTTC,once,TRBJ2-7,TRBV29-1,TRBD2
CASSRGASETQYF,TGTGCCAGCAGCCGGGGGGCCTCGGAGACCCAGTACTTC,-,TRBJ2-5,TRBV6-4,-
CARSLRGPSNQPQHF,TGTGCCAGAAGCTTGAGGGGACCCAGCAATCAGCCCCAGCATTTT,-,TRBJ1-5,TRBV5-3,-
CASSLEVAPRTDTQYF,TGTGCCAGCAGCCTAGAGGTTGCCCCCCGCACAGATACGCAGTATTTT,few,TRBJ2-3,TRBV2,-
CSGKNTLVSETQYF,TGCAGTGGCAAGAATACTCTAGTCTCTGAGACCCAGTACTTC,few,TRBJ2-5,TRBV20-1,-
CASSYYGTSGLTDTQYF,TGTGCCAGCAGTTACTACGGGACTAGCGGACTCACAGATACGCAGTATTTT,-,TRBJ2-3,TRBV6-5,TRBD2
CASRRSRDPPYGYTF,TGTGCCAGCAGACGGAGCCGGGATCCTCCTTATGGCTACACCTTC,-,TRBJ1-2,TRBV6-1,-
CASSPTENTEAFF,TGTGCCAGCTCACCAACAGAGAACACTGAAGCTTTCTTT,-,TRBJ1-1,TRBV18,-
CASSVPGQGASGQYF,TGTGCCAGCAGCGTTCCGGGACAGGGGGCGTCAGGGCAGTACTTC,-,TRBJ2-7,TRBV2,TRBD1
CASSQATGGAGTGELFF,TGTGCCAGCAGCCAGGCTACCGGGGGGGCAGGCACCGGGGAGCTGTTTTTT,-,TRBJ2-2,TRBV14,TRBD2
CASSSAGAPYNEQFF,TGTGCCAGCAGTTCGGCGGGGGCCCCCTACAATGAGCAGTTCTTC,-,TRBJ2-1,TRBV27,-
CSARGLAGTGELFF,TGCAGTGCTAGAGGACTAGCGGGCACCGGGGAGCTGTTTTTT,few,TRBJ2-2,TRBV20-1,TRBD2
CASSFSRWIMNTEAFF,TGTGCCAGCAGTTTCTCGAGGTGGATCATGAACACTGAAGCTTTCTTT,-,TRBJ1-1,TRBV28,-
CASRSAGQGNQPQHF,TGTGCCAGCAGGTCAGCGGGACAAGGCAATCAGCCCCAGCATTTT,-,TRBJ1-5,TRBV7-8,-
CASSTTTGLNTEAFF,TGCGCCAGCAGCACCACGACAGGGTTGAACACTGAAGCTTTCTTT,-,TRBJ1-1,TRBV4-3,TRBD1
CASGKDPSSYEQYF,TGTGCCAGTGGGAAAGACCCGAGCTCCTACGAGCAGTACTTC,-,TRBJ2-7,TRBV19,-
CASSSGRQKAFF,TGTGCCAGCAGTTCCGGGCGACAAAAAGCTTTCTTT,-,TRBJ1-1,TRBV28,-
CASSIGDRGDQPQHF,TGTGCCAGTAGTATAGGGGACAGGGGGGATCAGCCCCAGCATTTT,-,TRBJ1-5,TRBV19,TRBD1
CASSPTRDYGYTF,TGTGCCAGCAGCCCGACGAGGGACTATGGCTACACCTTC,-,TRBJ1-2,TRBV7-9,-
CSARNGAEQYF,TGCAGTGCTAGGAATGGAGCCGAGCAGTACTTC,-,TRBJ2-7,TRBV20-1,-
CASSKRALKMDEQFF,TGTGCCAGCAGTAAACGGGCCTTAAAGATGGATGAGCAGTTCTTC,-,TRBJ2-1,TRBV28,-
CASSMSGGPNQPQHF,TGTGCCAGTAGTATGAGTGGGGGCCCCAATCAGCCCCAGCATTTT,few,TRBJ1-5,TRBV19,-
CATSRDSQTQYF,TGTGCCACCAGCAGAGATAGCCAGACCCAGTACTTC,few,TRBJ2-5,TRBV15,-
CASSYSGGGISPLHF,TGTGCCAGCAGTTACTCAGGCGGGGGCATCTCACCCCTCCACTTT,few,TRBJ1-6,TRBV6-5,-
CASISGSYEQYF,TGTGCCAGCATAAGCGGCTCCTACGAGCAGTACTTC,once,TRBJ2-7,TRBV2,-
CASSLTRGYEQYF,TGCGCCAGCAGCTTAACCAGGGGATACGAGCAGTACTTC,once,TRBJ2-7,TRBV5-1,-
CASSLVAALSSEQYF,TGTGCCAGCAGTTTGGTGGCGGCCCTCTCATCCGAGCAGTACTTC,-,TRBJ2-7,TRBV28,-
CASREQGVTEAFF,TGTGCCAGCAGAGAACAGGGGGTCACTGAAGCTTTCTTT,-,TRBJ1-1,TRBV28,TRBD1
CASGLGRPTGELFF,TGTGCCAGCGGTTTGGGGAGACCCACCGGGGAGCTGTTTTTT,once,TRBJ2-2,TRBV7-3,-
CASSYSSGGNSPLHF,TGTGCCAGCAGTTACTCCTCAGGGGGGAATTCACCCCTCCACTTT,-,TRBJ1-6,TRBV6-5,TRBD1
CASSLLYYEQYF,TGTGCCAGCAGCTTACTCTACTACGAGCAGTACTTC,medium-sized,TRBJ2-7,TRBV7-3,-
CASSLWVKEETQYF,TGTGCCAGCAGCTTGTGGGTGAAGGAGGAGACCCAGTACTTC,-,TRBJ2-5,TRBV5-4,-
CASSLAGSAGYTF,TGTGCCAGCAGCTTGGCGGGGTCCGCTGGCTACACCTTC,few,TRBJ1-2,TRBV5-4,-
CASRGTGFYEQYF,TGTGCCAGCAGGGGGACAGGGTTTTACGAGCAGTACTTC,few,TRBJ2-7,TRBV6-1,TRBD1
CSAQTGLGYTF,TGCAGTGCCCAGACAGGGCTTGGCTACACCTTC,few,TRBJ1-2,TRBV20-1,TRBD1
CASSYPTGQSSYEQYF,TGTGCCAGCAGTTACCCGACGGGCCAAAGCTCCTACGAGCAGTACTTC,-,TRBJ2-7,TRBV6-5,-